There are many counts of the clone carrying this T cell receptor beta chain. This record belongs to a study of T cells in Graves' hyperthyroidism and ophthalmopathy. Germline V gene data show CDR1 as MNHNY and CDR2 as SVGAGI (reference sequence). This CDR3 comprises 12 residues. The trim removed 7 bases at V and 7 bases at J, leaving 3 bases unmatched. Amplified TCR beta CDR3 regions came from RNA transcripts. First-round RT-PCR with HTBI primers amplified the TCR CDR3 region. TCRdb used MiXCR to reprocess the multiplex PCR reads, holding one entry per CDR3 protein. The table includes 50,000 to 60,000 distinct CDR3 sequences, roughly 50% detected once.

Sequencing was carried out using blood. The chain is built from TRBV6-6 and TRBJ2-2, with 7 bases identical to TRBD2. The TCR sequence derives from a woman in her forties or fifties with Graves' ophthalmopathy. CDR3 loop: CASTGGIGELFF. CDR3 DNA sequence: TGTGCCAGCACCGGGGGGATCGGGGAGCTGTTTTTT.